What follows are 21 T cell receptor beta chains derived from one specimen sequenced in a study of blood T cell repertoires in COVID-19 (dated by TCRdb to 2019 to 2021). Libraries were prepared through the immunoSEQ multiplex PCR assay. TCRdb obtained this table from immuneACCESS and retained in-frame rearrangements with V and J assigned. These tables miss some clones; where compared with another copy, unresolved V genes account for less than half of the shortfall, and the remainder is unexplained. This sample comprises about 120,000 clones, more than 85% of them detected only once. Of the sample, 19% is held by the ten largest clones. Sample: peripheral blood. The source of these receptors is a human donor with acute or convalescent COVID-19. The donor label of this sample is uncertain.

The chain is built from TRBV4-1 and TRBJ2-3; 8 bases are shared with TRBD2. The ends lost 4 bases at V and 5 bases at J; junction bases unmatched: 17. The CDR3 has 18 amino acids. In germline, CDR1 is MGHRA, CDR2 YSYEKL. The chain's CDR3 is CASSPRVTSGLEGDTQYF. The CDR3 nucleotides are TGCGCCAGCAGCCCCCGGGTCACATCGGGACTAGAGGGAGATACGCAGTATTTT.

Only a few counts were recorded for this clone. The rearrangement uses TRBV19 and TRBJ1-2; D is ambiguous. Germline V gene sequence: CDR1 LNHDA, CDR2 SQIVND (reference sequence). V lost 5 bases to trimming and J lost 5 bases, with 12 bases between them. This CDR3 has 13 residues. The CDR3 nucleotides read TGTGCCAGTAGTTCTACCGCCAAATATGGCTACACCTTC. It specifies CASSSTAKYGYTF. The full variable domain, rest sourced from reference TRBV19 and TRBJ1-2, is DGGITQSPKYLFRKEGQNVTLSCEQNLNHDAMYWYRQDPGQGLRLIYYSQIVNDFQKGDIAEGYSVSREKKESFPLTVTSAQKNPTAFYLCASSSTAKYGYTFGSGTRLTVV.

In its sample, this clone was seen once. The chain combines TRBV5-1 with TRBJ1-2; D remains ambiguous. There are 14 residues in the CDR3. Trimming stripped 0 bases from V and 2 bases from J, with 8 bases between. Germline-derived CDR1 and CDR2 are SGHRS and YFSETQ. CDR3 region: CASSLEQRNYGYTF. CDR3 bases: TGCGCCAGCAGCTTGGAACAGAGAAACTATGGCTACACCTTC.

The J gene is TRBJ1-2, the V gene TRBV5-8; 8 bases agree with TRBD1. V shed 4 bases, J shed 5 bases, and the junction held 13 bases outside the gene matches. CDR3 length: 16 residues. Germline V gene lookup returns CDR1 SGHTS and CDR2 YDEGEE. CDR3 residues: CASSTTRGQAMYGYTF. The CDR3 DNA reads TGTGCCAGCAGCACAACAAGGGGACAGGCGATGTATGGCTACACCTTC.

This chain uses TRBV6-5 with TRBJ1-2; D is unresolved. The CDR3 length is 11 residues. Germline V gives CDR1 MNHEY, CDR2 SVGAGI. Trimming removed 6 bases from V and 8 bases from J, with 10 bases in between. The CDR3 DNA reads as TGTGCCAGCAGAGAGGAACAAGGCTACACCTTC. Its protein product is CASREEQGYTF.

This rearrangement joins TRBV7-8 to TRBJ2-5; weak D call: TRBD1 (6 bases). V lost 2 bases and J 4 bases, leaving 8 bases between the germline ends. The CDR3 is 13 residues long. The germline CDR1 and CDR2 sequences are SGHVS and FQNEAQ. CDR3 sequence (DNA): TGTGCCAGCAGCTTATGGGGGCGAGAGACCCAGTACTTC. Residues: CASSLWGRETQYF.

The V gene is TRBV7-2, the J gene TRBJ2-7; 8 positions agree with TRBD2. The V gene end was trimmed by 2 bases and the J gene end by 2 bases; junction bases not matched to a gene: 5. This CDR3 has 15 residues. Germline V lookup: CDR1 SGHTA, CDR2 FQGNSA. CDR3 DNA: TGTGCCAGCAGCTTACTAGCGGGTGGAACCTACGAGCAGTACTTC. It encodes CASSLLAGGTYEQYF.

The genes are TRBV19 and TRBJ1-4; D is ambiguous. Trimming left V 3 bases short and J 4 bases short, with 12 bases between. The CDR3 runs to 15 residues. Per germline, CDR1 LNHDA and CDR2 SQIVND (reference sequence). CDR3 DNA sequence: TGTGCCAGTAGTATGTTTCGGAGCAATAATGAAAAACTGTTTTTT. This codes for CASSMFRSNNEKLFF. Combining the CDR3 with reference TRBV19 and TRBJ1-4 gives the whole variable domain DGGITQSPKYLFRKEGQNVTLSCEQNLNHDAMYWYRQDPGQGLRLIYYSQIVNDFQKGDIAEGYSVSREKKESFPLTVTSAQKNPTAFYLCASSMFRSNNEKLFFGSGTQLSVL.

V is TRBV11-3 and J is TRBJ2-7; 7 bases are shared with TRBD1. Germline trimming cut 4 bases from V and 6 bases from J; bases unmatched to any gene: 3. Germline-derived CDR1 and CDR2 are SGHNT and YENEEA. CDR3 length: 12 amino acids. The CDR3 DNA sequence: TGTGCCAGCAGCTCCGGGGACAGCGAGCAGTACTTC. This gives the protein CASSSGDSEQYF.

The genes are TRBV4-2 and TRBJ2-1; 12 bases fit TRBD2. Germline CDR1 reads LGHNA; CDR2 reads YNFKEQ. Trimming removed 0 bases from V and 0 bases from J; junction bases left unmatched: 18. This CDR3 has 23 amino acids. The CDR3 nucleotides read TGTGCCAGCAGCCAAGAGCTCGCGGCTAGCGGGAGGGCCAGCAGTAGCTCCTACAATGAGCAGTTCTTC. Translation gives CASSQELAASGRASSSSYNEQFF.

This chain uses TRBV9 with TRBJ2-3; TRBD2 aligns across 10 bases. The CDR3 contains 15 residues. The V and J ends lost 3 bases and 2 bases, in that order; junction bases with no gene match: 3. CDR1 is SGDLS, CDR2 YYNGEE, per germline. CDR3 in amino acids: CASSEGLAYTDTQYF. In nucleotides, the CDR3 is TGTGCCAGCAGCGAGGGACTAGCGTACACAGATACGCAGTATTTT.

The chain recombines TRBV6-1 with TRBJ1-1; 9 bases fit TRBD1. Germline trimming cut 7 bases from V and 6 bases from J; bases unmatched to any gene: 12. CDR3 length: 15 amino acids. Germline loops: CDR1 MNHNS, CDR2 SASEGT. The CDR3 sequence: CASTYAWTGAAEAFF. In DNA form, the CDR3 reads TGTGCCAGCACCTACGCCTGGACAGGGGCGGCTGAAGCTTTCTTT.

The rearrangement joins TRBV5-1 to TRBJ2-1; 7 bases map to TRBD2. The germline gives CDR1 SGHRS, CDR2 YFSETQ. V dropped 7 bases and J dropped 6; count of bases not matched to a gene: 10. This CDR3 spans 14 amino acids. The CDR3 nucleotides read TGCGCCAGCGCGAAGGAAGCGGGAATCAATGAGCAGTTCTTC. It codes for CASAKEAGINEQFF.

V is TRBV4-3 and J is TRBJ2-5; TRBD2 aligns across 8 bases. Germline-derived CDR1 and CDR2 are LGHNA and YSLEER. The CDR3 loop spans 15 amino acids. The V and J ends lost 4 bases and 5 bases, in that order; junction bases with no gene match: 9. For the CDR3, the DNA is TGCGCCAGCAGCCCCAACGGGGGGGCCGTCGAGACCCAGTACTTC. Protein sequence: CASSPNGGAVETQYF.

V is TRBV18 and J is TRBJ2-1; 13 bases map to TRBD2. Germline loops: CDR1 KGHSH, CDR2 LQKENI. The CDR3 sequence is 16 residues long. V was clipped by 2 bases and J by 8 bases; unmatched bases: 6. The CDR3 coding sequence is TGTGCCAGCTCACCATGGACTAGCGGGAGCATCTATGAGCAGTTCTTC. Protein product: CASSPWTSGSIYEQFF.

The chain recombines TRBV6-5 with TRBJ1-2, with 8 positions matching TRBD1. The length of the CDR3 is 12 residues. The J segment lost 7 bases and the V segment lost 6 bases, leaving 4 bases of the junction unmatched. In germline, CDR1 is MNHEY, CDR2 SVGAGI. DNA for the CDR3: TGTGCCAGCAGCAGACAGGGGTTTGGCTACACCTTC. Its protein product is CASSRQGFGYTF.

The chain links TRBV11-2 to TRBJ2-1, with D tentatively TRBD2 (7 bases). With 4 bases removed from V and 6 bases from J, the gap between germline ends came to 22 bases. This CDR3 comprises 17 residues. Looked up from germline, CDR1 is SGHAT and CDR2 is FQNNGV. CDR3 sequence: CASSWGRGGSLGNEQFF. CDR3 bases: TGTGCCAGCAGCTGGGGGCGTGGCGGGAGCTTAGGCAATGAGCAGTTCTTC.

V gene TRBV5-5 combines with J gene TRBJ1-2, with 8 bases fitting TRBD1. This CDR3 spans 12 amino acids. The V segment lost 2 bases and the J segment 7 bases; nucleotides outside the gene matches: 1. The V gene's germline CDR1 is SGHKS and CDR2 YYEKEE (reference sequence). CDR3 amino acids: CASSFTGGGYTF. The CDR3 DNA follows: TGTGCCAGCAGCTTTACAGGGGGTGGCTACACCTTC. Full variable domain (rest looked up from reference TRBV5-5 and TRBJ1-2): DAGVTQSPTHLIKTRGQQVTLRCSPISGHKSVSWYQQVLGQGPQFIFQYYEKEERGRGNFPDRFSARQFPNYSSELNVNALLLGDSALYLCASSFTGGGYTFGSGTRLTVV.

This clone showed up just once. This chain uses TRBV29-1 with TRBJ2-7; weak D call: TRBD1 (6 bases). The germline gives CDR1 SQVTM, CDR2 ANQGSEA. V was trimmed by 6 bases and J by 5 bases, leaving 11 bases between them. CDR3 length: 11 residues. CDR3 in amino acids: CSVANRDEQYF. The CDR3 nucleotides are TGCAGCGTCGCAAACAGGGACGAGCAGTACTTC.

The chain carries TRBV3-1 (or the pseudogene TRBV3-2) and TRBJ2-3; 7 nucleotides match TRBD2. The CDR3 sequence is 14 residues long. The V gene's germline CDR1 is LGHDT and CDR2 YNNKEL (reference sequence). J was trimmed by 4 bases and V by 1 base; bases with no gene match: 2. In DNA form, the CDR3 reads TGTGCCAGCAGCCAAGGAGGGAGGGCAGATACGCAGTATTTT. It yields the protein CASSQGGRADTQYF.

The V and J genes are TRBV20-1 and TRBJ2-7; 9 nucleotides align to TRBD1. Germline loops: CDR1 DFQATT, CDR2 SNEGSKA (reference sequence). The length of the CDR3 is 16 residues. After removal of 3 bases from V and 2 bases from J, the junction contained 11 bases not matched to a gene. The CDR3 DNA reads TGCAGTGCTAGTGCCTCGGGGGGACAGGGCACCTACGAGCAGTACTTC. Protein: CSASASGGQGTYEQYF.